The clone carrying this T cell receptor beta chain was counted once. The target antigen is unknown. Germline V gives CDR1 SNHLY, CDR2 FYNNEI. The V and J ends lost 5 bases and 3 bases, in that order; junction bases with no gene match: 7. This CDR3 region has 15 residues. These data are taken from a study of shared clonotypes between healthy human individuals. Findings and limits, study-wide: Memory subsets generally showed smaller estimated richness than naive subsets did.

The authors loaded around 200 ng DNA, 28,000 or so T cell genomes, into sorted-subset replicate PCRs. The authors' processing: For the immunoSEQ data, sequences were junction-only without quality scores, so filtering differed. Assay used: immunoSEQ multiplex PCR; TCRdb lists only in-frame clones, some missing. For V, J and clone size, that table is used; D and trimming come from the DNA. The sample includes 1.5 million to 1.9 million clones, 98% seen only once; the top ten take less than 0.55%. The material sequenced was naive CD4+ T cells sorted from blood. Regarding subset: CD45RA+ positively selected. The chain joins TRBV2 to TRBJ2-3; 8 nucleotides align to TRBD1. This receptor was identified in a man in his thirties or forties in good health. The CDR3 loop is CASSKDRVGTDTQYF. As DNA, the CDR3 is TGTGCCAGCAGTAAGGACAGGGTTGGAACAGATACGCAGTATTTT.